The 23 T cell receptor beta chains below were found in one sample sequenced in a study of cytomegalovirus exposure and HLA in healthy donors. 60 Vbeta and 13 Jbeta primers were used in PCR. Libraries were prepared by immunoSEQ multiplex PCR; TCRdb keeps only in-frame clonotypes and omits some of them. The sample holds about 150,000 clones, nearly 80% seen once. What was sequenced was PBMCs. The source of these receptors is a male donor in good health and CMV-seronegative.

The chain carries TRBV11-2 and TRBJ2-7; D is ambiguous. This CDR3 is built from 15 residues. CDR1 is SGHAT and CDR2 is FQNNGV in the germline V gene. V was clipped by 1 base and J by 1 base, with 11 bases between them. CDR3 sequence: CASSLAGWSSYEQYF. The CDR3 bases are TGTGCCAGCAGCTTAGCAGGTTGGTCTTCCTACGAGCAGTACTTC.

V gene TRBV11-2 combines with J gene TRBJ2-3; possibly TRBD2 for D (6 bases). CDR3 length equals 16 residues. Per the germline V gene, CDR1 is SGHAT and CDR2 is FQNNGV. The V end was cut by 4 bases, the J end by 3 bases, with 17 bases between. CDR3 residues: CASSWDWGSLTDTQYF. The CDR3 DNA sequence: TGTGCCAGCAGCTGGGACTGGGGGAGTCTTACAGATACGCAGTATTTT.

The V call is TRBV15, the J call TRBJ2-1; tentatively, D is TRBD2 (5 bases). The CDR3 has 14 residues. Between the trimmed V and J ends, which lost 8 bases and 4 bases, there was a span of 15 bases. Germline values: CDR1 LNHNV, CDR2 YYDKDF (reference sequence). CDR3 bases: TGTGCCACCGAGACCCATCGGGGTTACAATGAGCAGTTCTTC. Translated, it gives CATETHRGYNEQFF. The full variable domain, with the rest looked up from reference TRBV15 and TRBJ2-1, is DAMVIQNPRYQVTQFGKPVTLSCSQTLNHNVMYWYQQKSSQAPKLLFHYYDKDFNNEADTPDNFQSRRPNTSFCFLDIRSPGLGDTAMYLCATETHRGYNEQFFGPGTRLTVL.

V and J are TRBV15 and TRBJ2-1, with D unresolved. Germline V gives CDR1 LNHNV, CDR2 YYDKDF (reference sequence). V dropped 2 bases and J dropped 0 bases, with 8 bases sitting between them. This CDR3 is 15 amino acids long. CDR3 coding DNA: TGTGCCACCAGCAGACAACAAAGCTCCTACAATGAGCAGTTCTTC. Translation: CATSRQQSSYNEQFF.

The sample holds a few counts of this clone. The genes are TRBV5-5 and TRBJ2-3; D perhaps matches TRBD1 (5 bases). The CDR3 consists of 16 residues. Per the germline V gene, CDR1 is SGHKS and CDR2 is YYEKEE (reference sequence). Trimming left V 0 bases short and J 0 bases short, with 11 bases between. The CDR3 here is CASSLVWGTSTDTQYF. The CDR3 nucleotides are TGTGCCAGCAGCTTGGTCTGGGGCACTAGCACAGATACGCAGTATTTT.

This clone was seen a handful of times. The CDR3 DNA sequence: TGTGCCAGCAGCTTGGACAGGGGGCAATGGGGTACTGAAGCTTTCTTT. Its translation is CASSLDRGQWGTEAFF. The V and J genes are TRBV5-4 and TRBJ1-1; 9 bases agree with TRBD1. Germline assignment: CDR1 SGHNT and CDR2 YYREEE (reference sequence). V dropped 0 bases and J dropped 5; count of bases not matched to a gene: 8. This CDR3 has 16 amino acids.

The chain couples TRBV6-6 to TRBJ2-7; 14 bases agree with TRBD2. Germline CDR1 is MNHNY and CDR2 is SVGAGI (reference sequence). Unmatched junction bases numbered 5, after V lost 5 bases and J lost 5 bases. This CDR3 contains 15 residues. This CDR3 reads CASSGPGLAGDEQYF. DNA for the CDR3: TGTGCCAGCAGTGGACCGGGACTAGCGGGGGACGAGCAGTACTTC.

The genes are TRBV7-8 and TRBJ2-5; 8 bases match TRBD1. Germline CDR1 is SGHVS and CDR2 is FQNEAQ. Trimming cost V 5 bases and J 5 bases; bases outside gene matches: 4. The CDR3 contains 13 residues. The chain's CDR3 is CASSVGQGETQYF. The CDR3 DNA reads TGTGCCAGCAGCGTCGGACAGGGTGAGACCCAGTACTTC.

V and J are TRBV5-1 and TRBJ2-7; 16 bases align to TRBD2. The CDR3 is 17 residues long. Germline CDR1 SGHRS, CDR2 YFSETQ. The trim removed 4 bases at V and 0 bases at J, leaving 4 bases unmatched. For the CDR3, the DNA is TGCGCCAGCAGCCCTGGGACTAGCGGGGGGGGCTCCTACGAGCAGTACTTC. This encodes CASSPGTSGGGSYEQYF.

This rearrangement joins TRBV18 to TRBJ2-3; tentatively, D is TRBD1 (5 bases). V was cut by 4 bases and J by 2 bases, with 10 bases left in between. The CDR3 contains 14 residues. Germline V gene lookup returns CDR1 KGHSH and CDR2 LQKENI. The CDR3 DNA reads as TGTGCCAGCTCACGGGTAGGGGTCACAGATACGCAGTATTTT. It specifies CASSRVGVTDTQYF. The variable domain in full, completed from reference TRBV18 and TRBJ2-3, reads NAGVMQNPRHLVRRRGQEARLRCSPMKGHSHVYWYRQLPEEGLKFMVYLQKENIIDESGMPKERFSAEFPKEGPSILRIQQVVRGDSAAYFCASSRVGVTDTQYFGPGTRLTVL.

The rearrangement uses TRBV19 and TRBJ2-6; D ambiguous. Trimming removed 1 base at V and 0 bases at J, with 4 bases between. There are 15 residues in the CDR3. CDR1 is LNHDA and CDR2 is SQIVND in the germline V gene (reference sequence). CDR3 in amino acids: CASSIGSSGANVLTF. DNA of the CDR3: TGTGCCAGTAGTATAGGGAGCTCTGGGGCCAACGTCCTGACTTTC.

This chain links TRBV19 with TRBJ2-1; 13 bases map to TRBD2. The CDR3 sequence is 16 residues long. Germline trimming cut 6 bases from V and 9 bases from J; bases unmatched to any gene: 11. Germline lookup yields CDR1 LNHDA and CDR2 SQIVND (reference sequence). CDR3 nucleotide sequence: TGTGCCAGTAGCCTGGGGACTAGCGGGGTGGGAGGTGAGCAGTTCTTC. Translating it yields CASSLGTSGVGGEQFF.

The sample holds a few counts of this clone. The chain employs TRBV5-1 and TRBJ2-3, with 8 bases identical to TRBD1. Unmatched junction bases numbered 7, after V lost 4 bases and J lost 0 bases. CDR1 and CDR2 from the germline V gene are SGHRS and YFSETQ. The CDR3 length is 16 residues. The CDR3 protein is CASSKGQVTSTDTQYF. The CDR3 bases are TGCGCCAGCAGCAAGGGACAGGTGACTAGCACAGATACGCAGTATTTT. Using reference TRBV5-1 and TRBJ2-3 for the parts outside the CDR3, the full variable domain is KAGVTQTPRYLIKTRGQQVTLSCSPISGHRSVSWYQQTPGQGLQFLFEYFSETQRNKGNFPGRFSGRQFSNSRSEMNVSTLELGDSALYLCASSKGQVTSTDTQYFGPGTRLTVL.

This rearrangement joins TRBV4-3 to TRBJ2-7; the match to TRBD1 covers 8 bases. V shed 0 bases, J shed 4 bases, and the junction held 11 bases outside the gene matches. CDR3 length equals 17 residues. Per the germline V gene, CDR1 is LGHNA and CDR2 is YSLEER. The CDR3 loop reads CASSQDLETGASYEQYF. CDR3 nucleotides: TGCGCCAGCAGCCAAGATCTGGAGACAGGGGCTAGTTACGAGCAGTACTTC.

The CDR3, as DNA: TGTGCCAGTAGTAAACCCCCGGGTCAGGGATCCTACGAGCAGTACTTC. Amino acids: CASSKPPGQGSYEQYF. The V gene is TRBV19, the J gene TRBJ2-7; possible D gene TRBD1, 5 bases. Looked up from germline, CDR1 is LNHDA and CDR2 is SQIVND (reference sequence). V gave up 4 bases and J gave up 1 base, with 17 bases separating them. This CDR3 comprises 16 residues. The whole variable domain, remainder taken from reference TRBV19 and TRBJ2-7, is DGGITQSPKYLFRKEGQNVTLSCEQNLNHDAMYWYRQDPGQGLRLIYYSQIVNDFQKGDIAEGYSVSREKKESFPLTVTSAQKNPTAFYLCASSKPPGQGSYEQYFGPGTRLTVT.

A note on this clone: Relative to the germline gene, one junction end is altered; a read error may explain this. The CDR3, as DNA: TGCGCCAGCAGCCAAGAGGTGGGTTTTTCCTACGAGCGGTACTTC. This encodes CASSQEVGFSYERYF. J is TRBJ2-7 and V is TRBV4-3, with D unclear. CDR3 length: 15 residues. The germline V gene has CDR1 LGHNA and CDR2 YSLEER.

The chain joins TRBV30 to TRBJ2-4, with 14 bases aligning to TRBD2. This CDR3 has 20 amino acids. The germline V gene encodes CDR1 GTSNPN and CDR2 SVGIG (reference sequence). The V segment lost 1 base and the J segment 0 bases; nucleotides outside the gene matches: 11. The CDR3 is CAWSGAPGLAGALAKNIQYF. The DNA for the CDR3 is TGTGCCTGGAGTGGGGCCCCGGGACTAGCGGGAGCCCTAGCCAAAAACATTCAGTACTTC.

This chain joins TRBV7-3 and TRBJ2-2; possibly TRBD2 for D (5 bases). This CDR3 contains 11 residues. The V and J ends lost 5 bases and 8 bases respectively, with 6 bases between them. The V gene's germline CDR1 is SGHTA and CDR2 FQGTGA. This chain's CDR3 is CASSTRGELFF. The CDR3 DNA reads as TGTGCCAGCAGCACTAGAGGGGAGCTGTTTTTT. Full variable domain (rest looked up from reference TRBV7-3 and TRBJ2-2): GAGVSQTPSNKVTEKGKYVELRCDPISGHTALYWYRQSLGQGPEFLIYFQGTGAADDSGLPNDRFFAVRPEGSVSTLKIQRTERGDSAVYLCASSTRGELFFGEGSRLTVL.

Notes on this clone: In the same sample, other DNA sequences code for this CDR3. V gene TRBV4-3 combines with J gene TRBJ1-2; the D is unclear. The V end was cut by 0 bases, the J end by 6 bases, with 8 bases between. The CDR3 spans 13 residues. Per the germline V gene, CDR1 is LGHNA and CDR2 is YSLEER. CDR3 in DNA: TGCGCCAGCAGCCAAGATGGAGGTGATGGCTACACCTTC. This sequence encodes CASSQDGGDGYTF.

The chain is built from TRBV7-9 and TRBJ1-5; D is unresolved. Trimming pared 2 bases from V and 4 bases from J, leaving 9 bases between. The CDR3 is made up of 14 amino acids. CDR1 is SEHNR, CDR2 FQNEAQ, per germline (reference sequence). CDR3: CASSLPGVNQPQHF. CDR3 in DNA: TGTGCCAGCAGCTTACCCGGGGTTAATCAGCCCCAGCATTTT.

The chain combines TRBV13 with TRBJ2-2; no definite D call. Per the germline V gene, CDR1 is PRHDT and CDR2 is FYEKMQ (reference sequence). The V end was cut by 4 bases, the J end by 1 base, with 7 bases between. The CDR3 is 14 amino acids. CDR3 region: CASSSQENTGELFF. The DNA of the CDR3 is TGTGCCAGCAGCTCTCAGGAGAACACCGGGGAGCTGTTTTTT. Full variable domain (missing parts from reference TRBV13 and TRBJ2-2): AAGVIQSPRHLIKEKRETATLKCYPIPRHDTVYWYQQGPGQDPQFLISFYEKMQSDKGSIPDRFSAQQFSDYHSELNMSSLELGDSALYFCASSSQENTGELFFGEGSRLTVL.

The genes are TRBV13 and TRBJ2-5; D perhaps matches TRBD1 (7 bases). Trimming took off 2 bases at V and 0 bases at J, with 16 bases between the two ends. CDR1 and CDR2 from the germline V gene are PRHDT and FYEKMQ (reference sequence). The CDR3 length is 17 residues. The CDR3 sequence is CASSLRLARGDQETQYF. The CDR3 DNA sequence: TGTGCCAGCAGCTTACGGTTGGCCAGGGGGGACCAAGAGACCCAGTACTTC. The full variable domain, completed using reference TRBV13 and TRBJ2-5, is AAGVIQSPRHLIKEKRETATLKCYPIPRHDTVYWYQQGPGQDPQFLISFYEKMQSDKGSIPDRFSAQQFSDYHSELNMSSLELGDSALYFCASSLRLARGDQETQYFGPGTRLLVL.

V is TRBV19 and J is TRBJ2-1; 8 bases match TRBD2. Trimming took 2 bases from V and 7 from J; bases not matched to a gene: 13. Germline assignment: CDR1 LNHDA and CDR2 SQIVND (reference sequence). There are 17 residues in the CDR3. The CDR3 spells CASSIPEGAGDLNEQFF. The CDR3 DNA reads TGTGCCAGTAGTATACCTGAGGGAGCGGGGGATTTGAATGAGCAGTTCTTC.